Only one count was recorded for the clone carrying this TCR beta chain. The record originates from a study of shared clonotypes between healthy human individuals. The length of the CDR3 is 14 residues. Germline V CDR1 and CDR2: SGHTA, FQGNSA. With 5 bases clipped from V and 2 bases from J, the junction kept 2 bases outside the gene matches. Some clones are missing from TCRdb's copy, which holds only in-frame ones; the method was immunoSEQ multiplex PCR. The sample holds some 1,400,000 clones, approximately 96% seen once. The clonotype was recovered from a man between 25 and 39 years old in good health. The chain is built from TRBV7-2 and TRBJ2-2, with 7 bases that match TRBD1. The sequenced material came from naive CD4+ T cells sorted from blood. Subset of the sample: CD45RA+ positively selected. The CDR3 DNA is TGTGCCAGCAGCCGGGACAGCAACACCGGGGAGCTGTTTTTT. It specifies CASSRDSNTGELFF.